This TCR beta chain was obtained from a study of T cell repertoires in cytomegalovirus infection. Study information: It was recently identified HLA-C-restricted and well-studied HLA-B-restricted CMV epitopes that the study used. In public TCR beta signatures, there were indications of both CMV infection and matching HLA type. Whole-study findings and limits: Cumulative frequency (of public TCR beta family members) identified carriers of CMV plus the relevant HLA.

TCRdb re-called the reads through MiXCR, storing one row per CDR3 protein. Among 250,000 to 400,000 distinct CDR3 sequences listed, 20% to 25% were seen once. On this clonotype itself: The antigen remains undetermined.

The receptor comes from a human donor in good health (CMV status not recorded). Some clones in this sample may be carry-over from other donors' samples. The specimen was cultured PBMCs, collected from culture after CMV antigen stimulation.

This chain's CDR3 is CASSFGRANGEQYF. DNA of the CDR3: TGTGCCAGCAGCTTCGGGAGGGCGAACGGGGAGCAGTACTTC. The V gene is TRBV7-9, the J gene TRBJ2-7; 8 bases agree with TRBD2. The trim removed 3 bases at V and 7 bases at J, leaving 8 bases unmatched. The CDR3 extends over 14 amino acids. Germline V gene lookup returns CDR1 SEHNR and CDR2 FQNEAQ (reference sequence).